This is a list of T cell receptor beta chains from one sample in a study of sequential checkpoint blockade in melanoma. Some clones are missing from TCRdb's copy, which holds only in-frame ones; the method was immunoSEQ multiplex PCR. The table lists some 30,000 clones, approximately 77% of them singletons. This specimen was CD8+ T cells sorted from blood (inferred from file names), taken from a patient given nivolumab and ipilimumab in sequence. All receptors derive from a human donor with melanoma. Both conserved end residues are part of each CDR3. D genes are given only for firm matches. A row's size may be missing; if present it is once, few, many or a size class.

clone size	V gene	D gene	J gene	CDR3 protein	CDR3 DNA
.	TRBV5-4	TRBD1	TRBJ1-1	CASSGTDTEAFF	TGTGCCAGCAGCGGGACAGACACTGAAGCTTTCTTT
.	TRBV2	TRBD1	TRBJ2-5	CARSRDRVQETQYF	TGTGCCAGGTCCCGGGACAGGGTCCAAGAGACCCAGTACTTC
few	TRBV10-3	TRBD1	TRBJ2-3	CAIRDRGTADTQYF	TGTGCCATCAGGGACAGGGGGACTGCAGATACGCAGTATTTT
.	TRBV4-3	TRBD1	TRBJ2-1	CASSQSGTGEEQFF	TGCGCCAGCAGCCAATCCGGGACAGGGGAAGAGCAGTTCTTC
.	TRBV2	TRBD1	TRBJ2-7	CASSEAQDRGFYEQYF	TGTGCCAGCAGTGAAGCACAGGACAGGGGGTTCTACGAGCAGTACTTC
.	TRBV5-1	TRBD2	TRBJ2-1	CASSLMGLAGSYNEQFF	TGCGCCAGCAGCTTGATGGGACTAGCGGGCTCCTACAATGAGCAGTTCTTC
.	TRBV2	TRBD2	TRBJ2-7	CASSGFSGTSYEQYF	TGTGCCAGCAGTGGTTTTAGCGGGACCTCCTACGAGCAGTACTTC
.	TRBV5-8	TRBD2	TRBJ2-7	CASSGLAGPYEQYF	TGTGCCAGCAGCGGACTAGCGGGACCATACGAGCAGTACTTC
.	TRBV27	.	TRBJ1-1	CASSFIQGLTEAFF	TGTGCCAGCAGTTTTATACAGGGTTTAACTGAAGCTTTCTTT
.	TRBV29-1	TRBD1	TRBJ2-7	CSVVFVRGLEQYF	TGCAGCGTTGTCTTTGTGAGGGGGCTCGAGCAGTACTTC
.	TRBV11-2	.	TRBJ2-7	CASSLDLRGRFMLEQYF	TGTGCCAGCAGCTTAGATCTACGAGGAAGGTTTATGTTGGAGCAGTACTTC
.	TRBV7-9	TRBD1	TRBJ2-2	CASSLADRPGGGELFF	TGTGCCAGCAGCTTAGCGGACAGGCCAGGAGGCGGGGAGCTGTTTTTT
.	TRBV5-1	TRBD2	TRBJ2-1	CASSPWGGDPNEQFF	TGCGCCAGCAGCCCATGGGGGGGGGATCCCAATGAGCAGTTCTTC
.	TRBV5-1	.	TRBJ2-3	CASSLDSGDTQYF	TGCGCCAGCAGCTTGGATTCAGGGGATACGCAGTATTTT
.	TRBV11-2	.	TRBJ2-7	CASSPGRDTHF	TGTGCCAGCAGCCCTGGACGGGACACCCACTTC
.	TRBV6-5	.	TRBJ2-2	CASSYYRNTGELFF	TGTGCCAGCAGCTACTACAGGAACACCGGGGAGCTGTTTTTT
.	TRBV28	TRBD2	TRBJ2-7	CASQIAGGPNEQYF	TGTGCCAGCCAAATAGCGGGAGGGCCAAACGAGCAGTACTTC
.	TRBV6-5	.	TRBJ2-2	CASSYSGDTGELFF	TGTGCCAGCAGTTACTCAGGAGACACCGGGGAGCTGTTTTTT
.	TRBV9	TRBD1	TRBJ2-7	CASSADRDSYEQYF	TGTGCCAGCAGTGCGGACAGGGACAGCTACGAGCAGTACTTC
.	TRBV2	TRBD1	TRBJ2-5	CAVRLTGGEETQYF	TGTGCCGTTCGCTTGACAGGGGGTGAAGAGACCCAGTACTTC
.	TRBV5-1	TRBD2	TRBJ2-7	CASRGGNGLSSYEQYF	TGCGCCAGCAGGGGGGGGAACGGACTTAGCTCCTACGAGCAGTACTTC
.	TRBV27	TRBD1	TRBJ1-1	CASRGRTGVTEAFF	TGTGCCAGCAGGGGCCGGACAGGGGTAACTGAAGCTTTCTTT
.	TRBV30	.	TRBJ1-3	CAWSLSGDTIYF	TGTGCCTGGAGCTTATCCGGAGACACCATATATTTT
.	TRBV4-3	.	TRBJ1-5	CASSQEVKRRGGYQPQHF	TGCGCCAGCAGCCAAGAGGTTAAAAGGAGAGGGGGATATCAGCCCCAGCATTTT
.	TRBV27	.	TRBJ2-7	CASSLRAASYEQYF	TGTGCCAGCAGTTTGCGGGCAGCCTCCTACGAGCAGTACTTC
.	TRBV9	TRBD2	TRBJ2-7	CASSVGTSVSYEQYF	TGTGCCAGCAGCGTAGGGACTAGCGTCTCCTACGAGCAGTACTTC
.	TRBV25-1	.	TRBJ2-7	CASSDNSFLNGVQYF	TGTGCCAGCAGTGATAACAGCTTCCTCAACGGTGTGCAGTACTTC
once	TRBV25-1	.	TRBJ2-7	CASSESGYSYEQYF	TGTGCCAGCAGTGAATCGGGTTACTCCTACGAGCAGTACTTC
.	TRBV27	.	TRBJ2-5	CASSSLTVSRAQYF	TGTGCCAGCAGTTCCTTGACGGTTTCCAGGGCCCAGTACTTC
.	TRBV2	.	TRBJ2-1	CASSFGSSYNEQFF	TGTGCCAGCAGTTTTGGGAGCTCCTACAATGAGCAGTTCTTC
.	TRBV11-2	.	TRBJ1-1	CASSFTRPATEAFF	TGTGCCAGCAGCTTTACCCGCCCTGCGACTGAAGCTTTCTTT
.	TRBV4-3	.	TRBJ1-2	CASSLFGGSYGYTF	TGCGCCAGCAGCTTGTTCGGAGGGAGTTATGGCTACACCTTC
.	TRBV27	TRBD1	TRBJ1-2	CASSPWTGGANGYTF	TGTGCCAGCAGTCCTTGGACAGGGGGAGCGAATGGCTACACCTTC
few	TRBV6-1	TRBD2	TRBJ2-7	CASSELAGGSDEQYF	TGTGCCAGCAGTGAACTAGCGGGAGGGTCCGACGAGCAGTACTTC
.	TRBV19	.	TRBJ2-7	CASSIRGYSYEQYF	TGTGCCAGTAGTATTCGGGGGTATAGCTACGAGCAGTACTTC
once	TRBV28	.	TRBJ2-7	CASSLSSGLEQYF	TGTGCCAGCAGTTTATCCTCAGGGCTCGAGCAGTACTTC
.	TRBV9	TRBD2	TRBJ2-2	CASSPGLAGTFTGELFF	TGTGCCAGCAGCCCCGGACTAGCGGGAACTTTTACCGGGGAGCTGTTTTTT
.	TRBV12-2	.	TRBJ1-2	CASRSLHGYTF	TGTGCAAGTCGCTCCCTCCATGGCTACACCTTC
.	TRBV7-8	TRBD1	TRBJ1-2	CASSLGTGGTYGYTF	TGTGCCAGCAGCCTCGGGACAGGTGGGACCTATGGCTACACCTTC
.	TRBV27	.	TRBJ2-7	CASSRLPDTGYEQYF	TGTGCCAGCAGCCGCCTGCCGGACACCGGCTACGAGCAGTACTTC
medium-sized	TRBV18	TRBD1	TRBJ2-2	CASSPIGQGPSGRELFF	TGTGCCAGCTCACCCATCGGACAGGGGCCGTCGGGACGGGAGCTGTTTTTT
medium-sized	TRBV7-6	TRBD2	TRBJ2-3	CASSSLAGGQRADTQYF	TGTGCCAGCAGCTCTCTAGCGGGAGGGCAGAGAGCAGATACGCAGTATTTT
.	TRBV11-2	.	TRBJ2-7	CASRRQGPHEQYF	TGTGCCAGCCGCAGGCAGGGTCCCCACGAGCAGTACTTC
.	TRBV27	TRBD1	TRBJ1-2	CASSFNSAGRGTYGYTF	TGTGCCAGCAGTTTCAATTCGGCCGGCAGGGGGACCTATGGCTACACCTTC
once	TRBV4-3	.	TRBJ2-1	CASSQDGRDYNEQFF	TGCGCCAGCAGCCAAGATGGTCGGGATTACAATGAGCAGTTCTTC
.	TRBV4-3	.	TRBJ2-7	CASSQDQGKVYEQYF	TGCGCCAGCAGCCAAGATCAGGGGAAGGTCTACGAGCAGTACTTC
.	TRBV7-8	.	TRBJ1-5	CASSLLGKHSNQPQHF	TGTGCCAGCAGCTTACTCGGGAAGCATAGCAATCAGCCCCAGCATTTT
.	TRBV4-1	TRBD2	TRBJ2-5	CASSQVGLAEETQYF	TGCGCCAGCAGCCAAGTCGGCCTAGCGGAAGAGACCCAGTACTTC
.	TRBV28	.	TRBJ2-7	CASSLYQGYYEQYF	TGTGCCAGCAGTTTGTATCAGGGCTATTACGAGCAGTACTTC
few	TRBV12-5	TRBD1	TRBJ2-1	CASGLATGTGVRNEQFF	TGTGCTAGTGGTTTGGCTACCGGGACAGGGGTACGCAATGAGCAGTTCTTC
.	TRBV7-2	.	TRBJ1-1	CASSLTGRKIEAFF	TGTGCCAGCAGCTTAACAGGGCGGAAGATTGAAGCTTTCTTT
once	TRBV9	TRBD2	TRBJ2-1	CASSASSGTLHEQFF	TGTGCCAGCAGCGCGTCTAGCGGGACCCTGCATGAGCAGTTCTTC
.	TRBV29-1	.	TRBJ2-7	CSVEEGDLSSYEQYF	TGCAGCGTTGAAGAGGGCGACCTGAGCTCCTACGAGCAGTACTTC
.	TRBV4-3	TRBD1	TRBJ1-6	CASSQVGTESSYNSPLHF	TGCGCCAGCAGCCAAGTTGGGACAGAGAGCTCCTATAATTCACCCCTCCACTTT
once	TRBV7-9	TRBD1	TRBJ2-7	CASSPGQGAYEQYF	TGTGCCAGCAGCCCTGGACAGGGGGCTTACGAGCAGTACTTC
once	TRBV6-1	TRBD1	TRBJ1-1	CASKNRGMNTEAFF	TGTGCCAGCAAAAACAGGGGGATGAACACTGAAGCTTTCTTT
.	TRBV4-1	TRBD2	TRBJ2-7	CASSLALAGVYEQYF	TGCGCCAGCAGTCTCGCACTAGCGGGAGTCTACGAGCAGTACTTC